Shown below are 21 T cell receptor beta chains from a single sample sequenced in a study of identical twins. MiXCR was run by TCRdb on the 5' RACE reads, yielding one entry per CDR3 protein. Here the sample spans about 660,000 distinct CDR3 sequences, less than 10% being singletons. This sample also appeared in a second study, on yellow fever vaccine responses in identical twins.

The sample taken for sequencing was PBMCs. These receptors all come from a woman aged 18-30 years in good health.

This clonotype was recorded a few times. This chain joins TRBV3-1 and TRBJ1-3; no definite D call. Trimming pared 1 base from V and 0 bases from J, leaving 4 bases between. The germline CDR1 and CDR2 sequences are LGHDT and YNNKEL (reference sequence). The CDR3 is 14 amino acids. The CDR3 nucleotides read TGTGCCAGCAGCCAAGCCCTCTCTGGAAACACCATATATTTT. It is translated as CASSQALSGNTIYF.

V usage is TRBV29-1 and J usage is TRBJ2-1, with D perhaps matching TRBD1 (5 bases). In germline, CDR1 is SQVTM, CDR2 ANQGSEA. The CDR3 runs to 11 residues. V lost 8 bases to trimming and J lost 5 bases, with 10 bases between them. CDR3 region: CSPTTDNEQFF. In DNA form, the CDR3 reads TGCAGCCCGACGACAGACAATGAGCAGTTCTTC.

The chain carries TRBV7-9 and TRBJ2-6; D uncertain. The V and J ends lost 2 bases and 5 bases respectively, with 13 bases between them. The CDR3 totals 16 residues. Germline loops: CDR1 SEHNR, CDR2 FQNEAQ (reference sequence). The CDR3 loop is CASSLPGIGWANVLTF. The CDR3 DNA reads as TGTGCCAGCAGCTTACCAGGTATCGGGTGGGCCAACGTCCTGACTTTC.

This clonotype appeared a few times. The rearrangement uses TRBV5-4 and TRBJ2-1; 15 bases fit TRBD2. CDR3 size: 15 residues. Germline CDR1 SGHNT, CDR2 YYREEE (reference sequence). Trimming at V came to 3 bases and at J to 12 bases, leaving 7 bases not matched to a gene. The CDR3 coding sequence is TGTGCCAGCAGCTGGACTAGCGGGAGGGAGGAGGGGCAGTTCTTC. Translating gives CASSWTSGREEGQFF.

The J gene is TRBJ2-5, the V gene TRBV7-6; D may be TRBD2 (6 bases). The CDR3 consists of 16 residues. Between the trimmed V and J ends, which lost 5 bases and 5 bases, there was a span of 21 bases. Germline V lookup: CDR1 SGHVS, CDR2 FNYEAQ. CDR3 nucleotide sequence: TGTGCCAGCAGCGCTACACTAGCATTGAGTTTGGAGACCCAGTACTTC. Protein sequence: CASSATLALSLETQYF.

This clonotype was seen ten or more times. The chain employs TRBV12-3 or TRBV12-4 and TRBJ2-7; TRBD2 matches at 11 bases. This CDR3 spans 15 amino acids. V was pared by 5 bases and J by 7 bases, with 10 bases of the junction left unmatched. The CDR3 coding sequence is TGTGCCAGCAGTGAAACTAGCGGGAGACTAGATGAGCAGTACTTC. Its protein product is CASSETSGRLDEQYF.

This chain uses TRBV7-2 with TRBJ2-4; D perhaps matches TRBD1 (5 bases). The CDR3 is 15 amino acids. Germline V gene lookup returns CDR1 SGHTA and CDR2 FQGNSA. V was trimmed by 5 bases and J by 0 bases, leaving 11 bases between them. The CDR3 region is CASSKQGIAKNIQYF. DNA for the CDR3: TGTGCCAGCAGCAAGCAGGGAATAGCCAAAAACATTCAGTACTTC.

The V gene is TRBV27, the J gene TRBJ2-2; the match to TRBD2 covers 12 bases. The CDR3 has 15 amino acids. V gave up 10 bases and J gave up 6 bases; unmatched junction bases: 9. Germline lookup yields CDR1 MNHEY and CDR2 SMNVEV (reference sequence). The CDR3 protein is CATAPASGGAGELFF. CDR3 nucleotide sequence: TGTGCCACCGCCCCAGCTAGCGGGGGGGCCGGGGAGCTGTTTTTT.

The sample holds a few counts of this clonotype. The V call is TRBV18, the J call TRBJ2-3; D ambiguous. Germline CDR1 and CDR2: KGHSH and LQKENI. This CDR3 region has 15 residues. Trimming removed 2 bases at V and 2 bases at J, with 11 bases between. DNA of the CDR3: TGTGCCAGCTCACCAACTAAAGCTAACACAGATACGCAGTATTTT. It codes for CASSPTKANTDTQYF.

The chain combines TRBV5-6 with TRBJ2-3; D remains ambiguous. CDR1 SGHDT and CDR2 YYEEEE come from the germline V gene. V lost 1 base and J 6 bases, leaving 18 bases between the germline ends. The CDR3 is made up of 16 amino acids. The CDR3 nucleotides read TGTGCCAGCAGCTTGTTTCGCGGTAACCCTGTGGATACGCAGTATTTT. It specifies CASSLFRGNPVDTQYF.

The chain employs TRBV18 and TRBJ2-4; D is possibly TRBD2 (5 bases). Germline V lookup: CDR1 KGHSH, CDR2 LQKENI. V lost 6 bases and J 7 bases, leaving 22 bases between the germline ends. The CDR3 contains 16 residues. CDR3 nucleotide sequence: TGTGCCAGCTCCCAATCAGGTGGGAGTTATAAGAACATTCAGTACTTC. Translation: CASSQSGGSYKNIQYF.

This clonotype was seen only a few times. V gene TRBV29-1 combines with J gene TRBJ2-5; 10 bases map to TRBD2. Germline V gives CDR1 SQVTM, CDR2 ANQGSEA. Unmatched junction bases numbered 7, after V lost 5 bases and J lost 4 bases. The CDR3 totals 14 residues. The CDR3 nucleotides are TGCAGCGTTATCCCGGGACTAGCGCGAGAGACCCAGTACTTC. The encoded protein is CSVIPGLARETQYF.

The table lists this clonotype with a few counts. CDR3 amino acids: CSASILRTSEDEQYF. For the CDR3, the DNA is TGCAGTGCCTCCATCCTACGGACTAGCGAGGACGAGCAGTACTTC. The chain uses TRBV20-1 and TRBJ2-7, with TRBD2 matching over 9 bases. Germline V gene data show CDR1 as DFQATT and CDR2 as SNEGSKA (reference sequence). This CDR3 is 15 amino acids long. V was pared by 6 bases and J by 5 bases, with 14 bases of the junction left unmatched.

This clonotype has a handful of counts. The chain has TRBV7-2 and TRBJ2-1; no reliable D call. This CDR3 contains 12 residues. Trimming removed 2 bases from V and 10 bases from J, with 9 bases in between. Germline CDR1 SGHTA, CDR2 FQGNSA. The CDR3 sequence is CASSLRVQEQFF. DNA of the CDR3: TGTGCCAGCAGCTTAAGGGTACAAGAGCAGTTCTTC.

At least ten counts were recorded for this clonotype. The V and J genes are TRBV24-1 and TRBJ1-5; a weak D match, TRBD1 (6 bases). Trimming cost V 4 bases and J 7 bases, with 16 bases left between them. The CDR3 totals 15 residues. CDR1 and CDR2 from the germline V gene are KGHDR and SFDVKD. In DNA form, the CDR3 reads TGTGCCACCAGTGACGCGACAGGTGTTATACAGCCCCAGCATTTT. Its protein is CATSDATGVIQPQHF.

The V gene is TRBV30, the J gene TRBJ2-4; no clear D gene. Germline lookup yields CDR1 GTSNPN and CDR2 SVGIG (reference sequence). V was cut by 0 bases and J by 6 bases, with 9 bases left in between. CDR3 length equals 13 residues. The DNA of the CDR3 is TGTGCCTGGAGTGTCGACACAATAAACATTCAGTACTTC. Protein sequence: CAWSVDTINIQYF.

This clonotype was picked up a small number of times. This chain links TRBV5-1 with TRBJ2-7; D is unresolved. The CDR3 is made up of 14 amino acids. Trimming took 4 bases from V and 0 from J, leaving 11 bases between them. Germline loops: CDR1 SGHRS, CDR2 YFSETQ. CDR3 sequence (DNA): TGCGCCAGCAGCACCAAATCCTCCTCCTACGAGCAGTACTTC. Its translation: CASSTKSSSYEQYF.

This clonotype showed up many times. The rearrangement links TRBV4-3 to TRBJ2-1, with 9 bases identical to TRBD2. CDR3 size: 15 residues. Germline CDR1 is LGHNA and CDR2 is YSLEER. The trim removed 3 bases at V and 4 bases at J, leaving 4 bases unmatched. The CDR3 protein is CASSQKTSGYNEQFF. DNA for the CDR3: TGCGCCAGCAGCCAGAAGACTAGCGGTTACAATGAGCAGTTCTTC.

This clonotype was observed a few times. This chain uses TRBV20-1 with TRBJ2-6, with unresolved D. In germline, CDR1 is DFQATT, CDR2 SNEGSKA (reference sequence). Trimming took off 0 bases at V and 2 bases at J, with 14 bases between the two ends. The CDR3 extends over 17 amino acids. The CDR3, as DNA: TGCAGTGCTAGAGATAGGGCTACGGCGACTGGGGCCAACGTCCTGACTTTC. It yields the protein CSARDRATATGANVLTF.

This clonotype was seen more than once but under ten times. This chain links TRBV6-5 with TRBJ2-2; no clear D gene. Germline assignment: CDR1 MNHEY and CDR2 SVGAGI. The CDR3 consists of 15 residues. V was cut by 0 bases and J by 7 bases, with 12 bases left in between. The CDR3 is CASSYSILFSGELFF. CDR3 in DNA: TGTGCCAGCAGTTACTCGATACTCTTTAGCGGGGAGCTGTTTTTT.

The J gene is TRBJ2-1, the V gene TRBV20-1; TRBD2 matches at 8 bases. The V gene's germline CDR1 is DFQATT and CDR2 SNEGSKA (reference sequence). Losses at the gene ends were 0 bases for V and 0 bases for J; bases not matched to a gene: 10. The CDR3 extends over 18 amino acids. CDR3 bases: TGCAGTGCTAGAGATAGCGGGACCCCAGGGATCTCCTACAATGAGCAGTTCTTC. Encoded protein: CSARDSGTPGISYNEQFF.